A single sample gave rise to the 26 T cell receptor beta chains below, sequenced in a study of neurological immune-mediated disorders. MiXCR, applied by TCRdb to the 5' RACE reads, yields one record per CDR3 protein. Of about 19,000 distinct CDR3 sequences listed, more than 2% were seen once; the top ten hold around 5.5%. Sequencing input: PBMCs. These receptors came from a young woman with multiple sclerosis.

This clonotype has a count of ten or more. CDR3 amino acids: CASSLLRGHEAFF. CDR3 nucleotides: TGTGCCAGCAGCTTACTCAGGGGGCATGAAGCTTTCTTT. The chain links TRBV7-2 to TRBJ1-1; TRBD1 matches at 8 bases. After removal of 2 bases from V and 7 bases from J, the junction contained 3 bases not matched to a gene. The CDR3 is 13 residues long. CDR1 and CDR2 (germline): SGHTA, FQGNSA.

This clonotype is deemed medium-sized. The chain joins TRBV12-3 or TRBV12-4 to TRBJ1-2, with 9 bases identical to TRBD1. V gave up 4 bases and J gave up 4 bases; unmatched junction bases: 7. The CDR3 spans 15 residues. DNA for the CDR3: TGTGCCAGCAGTTATACAGGGGGCGCAGGCTATGGCTACACCTTC. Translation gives CASSYTGGAGYGYTF.

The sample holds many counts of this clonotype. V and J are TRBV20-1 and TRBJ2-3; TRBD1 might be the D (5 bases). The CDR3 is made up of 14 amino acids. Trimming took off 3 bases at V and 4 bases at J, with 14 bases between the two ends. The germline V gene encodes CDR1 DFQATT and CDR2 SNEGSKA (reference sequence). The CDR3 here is CSASPGHFSDTQYF. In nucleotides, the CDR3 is TGCAGTGCTAGTCCCGGACACTTTTCAGATACGCAGTATTTT.

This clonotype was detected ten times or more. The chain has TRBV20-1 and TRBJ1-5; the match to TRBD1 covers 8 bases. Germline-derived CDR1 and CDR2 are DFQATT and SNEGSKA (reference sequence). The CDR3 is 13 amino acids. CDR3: CSATGDADQPQHF. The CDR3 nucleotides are TGCAGCGCGACAGGGGACGCGGATCAGCCCCAGCATTTT.

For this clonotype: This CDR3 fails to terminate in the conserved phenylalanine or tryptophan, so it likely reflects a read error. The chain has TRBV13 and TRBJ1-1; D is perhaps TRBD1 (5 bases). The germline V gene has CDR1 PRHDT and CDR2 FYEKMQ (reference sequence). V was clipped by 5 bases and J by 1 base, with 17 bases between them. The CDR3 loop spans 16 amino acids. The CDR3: CASSRTSSGQNTEAFN. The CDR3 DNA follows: TGTGCCAGCAGCCGAACATCGAGCGGACAGAACACTGAAGCTTTCAAT.

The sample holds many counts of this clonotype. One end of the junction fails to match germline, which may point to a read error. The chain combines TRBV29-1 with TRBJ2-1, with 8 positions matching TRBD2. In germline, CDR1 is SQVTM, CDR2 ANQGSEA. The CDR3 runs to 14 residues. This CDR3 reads CRVVFQREYNEQFF. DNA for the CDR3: TGCAGAGTTGTATTTCAGCGGGAGTACAATGAGCAGTTCTTC.

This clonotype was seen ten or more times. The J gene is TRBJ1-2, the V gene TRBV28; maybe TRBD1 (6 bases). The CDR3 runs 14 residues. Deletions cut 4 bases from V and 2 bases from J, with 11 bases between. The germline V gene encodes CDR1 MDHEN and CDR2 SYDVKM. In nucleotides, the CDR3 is TGTGCCAGCAGTTCGACAGGATTGAACTATGGCTACACCTTC. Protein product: CASSSTGLNYGYTF.

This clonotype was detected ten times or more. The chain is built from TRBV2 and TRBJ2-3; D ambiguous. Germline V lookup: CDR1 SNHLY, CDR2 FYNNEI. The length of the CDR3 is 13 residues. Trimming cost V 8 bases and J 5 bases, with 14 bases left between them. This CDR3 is CASLDFNIDTQYF. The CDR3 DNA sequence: TGTGCCAGCCTCGATTTTAATATAGATACGCAGTATTTT.

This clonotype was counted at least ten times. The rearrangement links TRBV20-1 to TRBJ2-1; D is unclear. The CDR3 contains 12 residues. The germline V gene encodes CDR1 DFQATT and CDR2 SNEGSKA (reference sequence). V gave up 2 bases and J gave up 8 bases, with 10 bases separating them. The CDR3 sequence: CSARIADHEQFF. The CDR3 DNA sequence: TGCAGTGCTAGAATAGCCGATCATGAGCAGTTCTTC.

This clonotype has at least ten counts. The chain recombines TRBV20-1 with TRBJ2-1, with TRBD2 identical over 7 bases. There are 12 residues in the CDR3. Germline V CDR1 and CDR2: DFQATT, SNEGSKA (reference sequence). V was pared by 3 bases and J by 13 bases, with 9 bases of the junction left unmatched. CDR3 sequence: CSASVGGTLQFF. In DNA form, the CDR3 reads TGCAGTGCTAGTGTCGGGGGGACCCTTCAGTTCTTC.

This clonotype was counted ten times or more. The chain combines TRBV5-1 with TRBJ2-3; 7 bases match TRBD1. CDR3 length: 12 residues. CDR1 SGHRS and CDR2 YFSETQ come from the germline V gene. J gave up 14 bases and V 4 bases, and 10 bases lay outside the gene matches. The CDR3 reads CASSLGTVKVYF. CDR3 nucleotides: TGCGCCAGCAGCCTAGGGACAGTTAAGGTGTATTTT.

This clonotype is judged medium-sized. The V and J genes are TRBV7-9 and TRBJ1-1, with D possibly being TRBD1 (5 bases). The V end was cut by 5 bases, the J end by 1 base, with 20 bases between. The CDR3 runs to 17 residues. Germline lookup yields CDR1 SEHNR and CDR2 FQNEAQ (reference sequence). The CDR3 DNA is TGTGCCAGCAGCAGTGGACTTCTCCCCAGGGCGAACACTGAAGCTTTCTTT. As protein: CASSSGLLPRANTEAFF.

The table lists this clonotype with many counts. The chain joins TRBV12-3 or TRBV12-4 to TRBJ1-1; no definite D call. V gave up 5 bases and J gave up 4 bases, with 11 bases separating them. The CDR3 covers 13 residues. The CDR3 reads CASSAGRVTEAFF. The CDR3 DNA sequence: TGTGCCAGCAGTGCCGGTCGGGTCACTGAAGCTTTCTTT.

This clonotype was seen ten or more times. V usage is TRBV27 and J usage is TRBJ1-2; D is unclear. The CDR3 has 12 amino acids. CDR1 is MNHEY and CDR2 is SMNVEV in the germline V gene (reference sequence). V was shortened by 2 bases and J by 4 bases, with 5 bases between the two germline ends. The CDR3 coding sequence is TGTGCCAGCAGTTTACGTGGCTATGGCTACACCTTC. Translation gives CASSLRGYGYTF.

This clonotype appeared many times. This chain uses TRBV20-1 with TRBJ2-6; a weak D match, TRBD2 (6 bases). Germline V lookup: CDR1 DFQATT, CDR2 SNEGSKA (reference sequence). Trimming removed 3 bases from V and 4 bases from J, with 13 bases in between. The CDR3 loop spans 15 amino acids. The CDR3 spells CSASGTPGGANVLTF. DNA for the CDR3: TGCAGTGCTAGCGGGACTCCTGGCGGGGCCAACGTCCTGACTTTC.

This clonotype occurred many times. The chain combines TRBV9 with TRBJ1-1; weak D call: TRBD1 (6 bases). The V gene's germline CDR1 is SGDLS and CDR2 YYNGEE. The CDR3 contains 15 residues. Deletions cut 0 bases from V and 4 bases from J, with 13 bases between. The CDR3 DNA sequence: TGTGCCAGCAGCGTAGAGCACAGGGTGGGCACTGAAGCTTTCTTT. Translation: CASSVEHRVGTEAFF.

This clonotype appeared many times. The CDR3, as DNA: TGTGCCACCAGTGGGACAGGGGGAAGGAATGAGCAGTTCTTC. Its translation is CATSGTGGRNEQFF. This chain connects TRBV24-1 to TRBJ2-1; 10 bases fit TRBD1. The germline gives CDR1 KGHDR, CDR2 SFDVKD. CDR3 length equals 14 residues. V lost 5 bases and J lost 7; bases outside the gene matches: 4.

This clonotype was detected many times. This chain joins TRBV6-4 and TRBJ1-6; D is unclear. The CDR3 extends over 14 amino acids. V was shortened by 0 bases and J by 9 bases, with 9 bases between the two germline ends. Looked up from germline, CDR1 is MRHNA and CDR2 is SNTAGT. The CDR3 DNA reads TGTGCCAGCAGTGACTCCCGGTCGGGTTCACCCCTCCACTTT. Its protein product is CASSDSRSGSPLHF.

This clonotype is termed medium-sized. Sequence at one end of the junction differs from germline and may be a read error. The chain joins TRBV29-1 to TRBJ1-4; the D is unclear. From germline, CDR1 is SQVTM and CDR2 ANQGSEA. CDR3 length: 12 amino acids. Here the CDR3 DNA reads TGCAGCGTTGAAGACGCGGAGGGCTCAGGAGTTTTT. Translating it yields CSVEDAEGSGVF.

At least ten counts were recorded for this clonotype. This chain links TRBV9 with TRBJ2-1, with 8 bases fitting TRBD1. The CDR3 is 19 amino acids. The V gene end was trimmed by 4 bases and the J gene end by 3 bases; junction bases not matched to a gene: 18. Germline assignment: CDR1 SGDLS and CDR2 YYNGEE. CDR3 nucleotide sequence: TGTGCCAGCAGCACACCCAGGACAGGGATGGAGGGGGACTACAATGAGCAGTTCTTC. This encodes CASSTPRTGMEGDYNEQFF.

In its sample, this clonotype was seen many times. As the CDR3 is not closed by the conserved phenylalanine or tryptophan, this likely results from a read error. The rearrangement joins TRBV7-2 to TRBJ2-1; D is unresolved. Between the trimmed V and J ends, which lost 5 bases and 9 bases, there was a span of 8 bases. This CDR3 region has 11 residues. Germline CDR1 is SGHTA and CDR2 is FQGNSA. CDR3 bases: TGTGCCAGCAGCCCCTATGGTGAGCAGTTCGTC. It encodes CASSPYGEQFV.

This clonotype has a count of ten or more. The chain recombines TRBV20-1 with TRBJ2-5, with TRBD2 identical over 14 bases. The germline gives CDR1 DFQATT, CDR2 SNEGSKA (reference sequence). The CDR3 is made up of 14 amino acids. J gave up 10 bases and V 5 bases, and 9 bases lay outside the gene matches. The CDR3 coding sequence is TGCAGTGCTGAACCCGGGACTAGCGGGGGTTTCCAGTACTTC. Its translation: CSAEPGTSGGFQYF.

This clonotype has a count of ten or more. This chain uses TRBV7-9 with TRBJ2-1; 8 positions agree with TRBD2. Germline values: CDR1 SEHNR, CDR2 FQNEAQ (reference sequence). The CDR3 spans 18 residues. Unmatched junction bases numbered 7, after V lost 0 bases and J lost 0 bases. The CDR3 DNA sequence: TGTGCCAGCAGCTTAGCCCGGGTAGCGGGGAGCTCCTACAATGAGCAGTTCTTC. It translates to CASSLARVAGSSYNEQFF.

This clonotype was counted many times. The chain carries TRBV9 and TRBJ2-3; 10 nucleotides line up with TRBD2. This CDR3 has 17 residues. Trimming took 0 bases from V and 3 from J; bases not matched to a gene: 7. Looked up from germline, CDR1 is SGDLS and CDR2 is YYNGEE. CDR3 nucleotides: TGTGCCAGCAGCGTAGCAGTAGCGGGGGGATCGACAGATACGCAGTATTTT. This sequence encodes CASSVAVAGGSTDTQYF.

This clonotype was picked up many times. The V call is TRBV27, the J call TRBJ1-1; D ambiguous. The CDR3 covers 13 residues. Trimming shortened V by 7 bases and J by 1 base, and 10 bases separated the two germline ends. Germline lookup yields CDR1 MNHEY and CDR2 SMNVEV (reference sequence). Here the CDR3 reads CASKIFGNTEAFF. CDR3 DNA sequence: TGTGCCAGCAAGATTTTCGGGAACACTGAAGCTTTCTTT.

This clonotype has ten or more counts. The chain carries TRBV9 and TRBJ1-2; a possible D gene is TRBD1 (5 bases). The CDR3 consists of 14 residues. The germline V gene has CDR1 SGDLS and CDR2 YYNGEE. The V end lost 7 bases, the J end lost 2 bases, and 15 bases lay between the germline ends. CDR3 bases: TGTGCCAGCGGGCCGACAGTTTTAAACTATGGCTACACCTTC. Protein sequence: CASGPTVLNYGYTF.